A single sample gave rise to the 24 T cell receptor beta chains below, sequenced in a study of blood T cell repertoires in COVID-19. The repertoire was sequenced with immunoSEQ multiplex PCR; TCRdb's copy has only in-frame clones and lacks some. The sample has around 230,000 clones; 70% to 90% are singletons. The sample comprised peripheral blood. These receptors came from a man aged 35 to 55 with acute or convalescent COVID-19.

V gene TRBV7-9 combines with J gene TRBJ1-4; 9 bases map to TRBD1. CDR1 SEHNR and CDR2 FQNEAQ come from the germline V gene (reference sequence). The CDR3 consists of 14 residues. Unmatched junction bases numbered 2, after V lost 6 bases and J lost 3 bases. CDR3 sequence: CASRRTGANEKLFF. Here the CDR3 DNA reads TGTGCCAGCAGGCGGACAGGGGCTAATGAAAAACTGTTTTTT.

V gene TRBV3-1 (or the pseudogene TRBV3-2) combines with J gene TRBJ2-2, with 9 bases identical to TRBD2. The CDR3 loop spans 17 amino acids. With 0 bases clipped from V and 8 bases from J, the junction kept 10 bases outside the gene matches. Germline values: CDR1 LGHDT, CDR2 YNNKEL (reference sequence). The chain's CDR3 is CASSQESISGGLGELFF. Written as DNA, the CDR3 is TGTGCCAGCAGCCAAGAGTCGATTAGCGGGGGCCTGGGGGAGCTGTTTTTT.

The chain recombines TRBV6-5 with TRBJ2-1; 11 bases line up with TRBD2. V lost 3 bases to trimming and J lost 10 bases; unmatched junction nucleotides: 11. The germline V gene has CDR1 MNHEY and CDR2 SVGAGI. The CDR3 is 16 amino acids. The CDR3 sequence: CASSYASGGPTGEQFF. The CDR3 DNA follows: TGTGCCAGCAGTTATGCTAGCGGGGGGCCCACCGGAGAGCAGTTCTTC.

This chain connects TRBV27 to TRBJ2-1; a weak D match, TRBD2 (6 bases). The germline V gene has CDR1 MNHEY and CDR2 SMNVEV (reference sequence). This CDR3 region has 15 residues. The ends were cut back, 0 bases at V and 3 bases at J, with 9 bases in the middle. The CDR3 nucleotides are TGTGCCAGCAGTTTATCGGAGGGAGGCTACAATGAGCAGTTCTTC. It is translated as CASSLSEGGYNEQFF.

The V and J genes are TRBV6-5 and TRBJ2-3; TRBD1 matches at 8 bases. V gave up 6 bases and J gave up 2 bases; unmatched junction bases: 4. Per the germline V gene, CDR1 is MNHEY and CDR2 is SVGAGI. The CDR3 spans 14 residues. CDR3 nucleotide sequence: TGTGCCAGCAGACGGGGACAGGACACAGATACGCAGTATTTT. It translates to CASRRGQDTDTQYF.

The chain employs TRBV5-1 and TRBJ1-6; 8 nucleotides agree with TRBD1. Per germline, CDR1 SGHRS and CDR2 YFSETQ. There are 16 residues in the CDR3. V was clipped by 4 bases and J by 6 bases; unmatched bases: 9. The DNA of the CDR3 is TGCGCCAGCAGCCATTGGACAGGGAAGAGTAATTCACCCCTCCACTTT. This codes for CASSHWTGKSNSPLHF.

The rearrangement links TRBV6-2 or TRBV6-3 to TRBJ1-5; TRBD1 agrees at 8 bases. Trimming cost V 6 bases and J 2 bases; bases outside gene matches: 9. Germline assignment: CDR1 MNHEY and CDR2 SVGEGT. CDR3 length: 16 amino acids. The CDR3 reads CASSSSGGEGNQPQHF. As DNA, the CDR3 is TGTGCCAGCAGCAGTTCAGGGGGCGAGGGCAATCAGCCCCAGCATTTT.

The gene calls are TRBV19 and TRBJ1-3; D ambiguous. CDR1 and CDR2 (germline): LNHDA, SQIVND (reference sequence). This CDR3 is built from 16 residues. The germline V and J ends were trimmed by 4 bases and 0 bases, with 13 bases remaining between them. In DNA, the CDR3 is TGTGCCAGTAGTACCCCCGGGAACTACTCTGGAAACACCATATATTTT. This encodes CASSTPGNYSGNTIYF. Based on the CDR3 plus reference TRBV19 and TRBJ1-3, the full variable domain is DGGITQSPKYLFRKEGQNVTLSCEQNLNHDAMYWYRQDPGQGLRLIYYSQIVNDFQKGDIAEGYSVSREKKESFPLTVTSAQKNPTAFYLCASSTPGNYSGNTIYFGEGSWLTVV.

V gene TRBV19 combines with J gene TRBJ2-7; D gene uncertain. CDR3 length equals 13 residues. V lost 3 bases to trimming and J lost 3 bases, with 9 bases between them. Germline V gene lookup returns CDR1 LNHDA and CDR2 SQIVND (reference sequence). The CDR3 region has the DNA TGTGCCAGTAGTATGTCCCTTTTCTACGAGCAGTACTTC. It yields the protein CASSMSLFYEQYF.

This clone came up once. The genes are TRBV28 and TRBJ2-5; D is possibly TRBD1 (6 bases). This CDR3 is 15 amino acids long. Between the trimmed V and J ends, which lost 3 bases and 7 bases, there was a span of 18 bases. Germline CDR1 reads MDHEN; CDR2 reads SYDVKM. CDR3 amino acids: CASSFHSDRLGTQYF. CDR3 DNA sequence: TGTGCCAGCAGTTTTCATTCCGACAGGCTGGGGACCCAGTACTTC.

This clone was observed once. The V and J genes are TRBV5-5 and TRBJ1-3; TRBD1 matches 8 bases. V was pared by 0 bases and J by 4 bases, with 3 bases of the junction left unmatched. CDR1 and CDR2 from the germline V gene are SGHKS and YYEKEE (reference sequence). This CDR3 comprises 15 residues. CDR3 protein: CASSLAQGDGNTIYF. CDR3 DNA: TGTGCCAGCAGCTTGGCACAGGGGGACGGAAACACCATATATTTT. The entire variable domain, with the rest obtained from reference TRBV5-5 and TRBJ1-3, is as follows: DAGVTQSPTHLIKTRGQQVTLRCSPISGHKSVSWYQQVLGQGPQFIFQYYEKEERGRGNFPDRFSARQFPNYSSELNVNALLLGDSALYLCASSLAQGDGNTIYFGEGSWLTVV.

CDR3 protein: CASSSRGAEEKLFF. The CDR3 region has the DNA TGTGCCAGCAGCAGCCGGGGGGCAGAGGAAAAACTGTTTTTT. V gene TRBV7-9 combines with J gene TRBJ1-4; D is perhaps TRBD1 (6 bases). Germline values: CDR1 SEHNR, CDR2 FQNEAQ (reference sequence). Trimming removed 5 bases from V and 8 bases from J, with 15 bases in between. The CDR3 consists of 14 residues.

V and J are TRBV3-1 (or the pseudogene TRBV3-2) and TRBJ2-5; 12 nucleotides align to TRBD2. The CDR3 contains 15 residues. V dropped 4 bases and J dropped 5; count of bases not matched to a gene: 5. CDR1 LGHDT and CDR2 YNNKEL come from the germline V gene (reference sequence). CDR3 coding DNA: TGTGCCAGCAGCCTGGGACTAGCGGGCCGGGAGACCCAGTACTTC. The encoded protein is CASSLGLAGRETQYF.

The V gene is TRBV7-8, the J gene TRBJ2-2, with TRBD2 identical over 13 bases. The germline CDR1 and CDR2 sequences are SGHVS and FQNEAQ. The CDR3 has 14 residues. After removal of 4 bases from V and 7 bases from J, the junction contained 0 bases not matched to a gene. The CDR3 DNA reads as TGTGCCAGCAGCTGGACTAGCGGGAGCGGGGAGCTGTTTTTT. Translation gives CASSWTSGSGELFF. The complete variable domain, with remaining parts taken from reference TRBV7-8 and TRBJ2-2, reads GAGVSQSPRYKVAKRGQDVALRCDPISGHVSLFWYQQALGQGPEFLTYFQNEAQLDKSGLPSDRFFAERPEGSVSTLKIQRTQQEDSAVYLCASSWTSGSGELFFGEGSRLTVL.

The chain carries TRBV19 and TRBJ2-5, with a possible D match to TRBD2 (6 bases). V dropped 4 bases and J dropped 0 bases, with 15 bases sitting between them. The germline V gene has CDR1 LNHDA and CDR2 SQIVND (reference sequence). This CDR3 region has 16 residues. CDR3 in amino acids: CASSRPRGGYQETQYF. CDR3 in DNA: TGTGCCAGTAGTAGGCCCCGGGGAGGTTACCAAGAGACCCAGTACTTC.

The chain carries TRBV28 and TRBJ1-5; 12 nucleotides match TRBD1. With 5 bases clipped from V and 11 bases from J, the junction kept 10 bases outside the gene matches. The CDR3 has 15 amino acids. Germline CDR1 reads MDHEN; CDR2 reads SYDVKM. CDR3 residues: CASSMGTGGLETQHF. CDR3 in DNA: TGTGCCAGCAGTATGGGGACAGGGGGCCTGGAGACCCAGCATTTT.

The rearrangement uses TRBV3-1 (or the pseudogene TRBV3-2) and TRBJ1-5; 9 bases map to TRBD1. Germline CDR1 LGHDT, CDR2 YNNKEL (reference sequence). J lost 3 bases, V lost 4 bases, and 4 bases had no gene match. This CDR3 region has 15 residues. CDR3 region: CASSRTGDPNQPQHF. CDR3 in DNA: TGTGCCAGCAGCCGGACAGGGGACCCCAATCAGCCCCAGCATTTT.

The chain has TRBV27 and TRBJ1-2; D is ambiguous. CDR1 and CDR2 (germline): MNHEY, SMNVEV (reference sequence). Trimming left V 6 bases short and J 1 base short, with 9 bases between. This CDR3 spans 13 amino acids. The CDR3 loop reads CASSPGYNYGYTF. The CDR3 DNA reads TGTGCCAGCAGCCCGGGGTATAACTATGGCTACACCTTC.

J is TRBJ2-3 and V is TRBV4-1; 10 bases are a match to TRBD1. Trimming removed 5 bases from V and 3 bases from J; junction bases left unmatched: 8. This CDR3 is 16 amino acids long. In germline, CDR1 is MGHRA, CDR2 YSYEKL. The CDR3 protein is CASSKRTGGSTDTQYF. The DNA for the CDR3 is TGCGCCAGCAGCAAAAGGACAGGGGGAAGTACAGATACGCAGTATTTT.

In this sample, this clone turned up once. V gene TRBV7-9 combines with J gene TRBJ2-4, with D possibly being TRBD1 (6 bases). The germline CDR1 and CDR2 sequences are SEHNR and FQNEAQ (reference sequence). The CDR3 is 12 amino acids. V shed 8 bases and J shed 4 bases, with 9 bases lying between them. As DNA, the CDR3 is TGTGCCAGCGATCAGGGGAAAAACATTCAGTACTTC. This codes for CASDQGKNIQYF.

This clone was picked up one time. The chain combines TRBV19 with TRBJ2-3, with D possibly being TRBD1 (6 bases). The CDR3 sequence is 13 residues long. Deletions cut 9 bases from V and 4 bases from J, with 14 bases between. The germline V gene encodes CDR1 LNHDA and CDR2 SQIVND (reference sequence). DNA of the CDR3: TGTGCCAGCGCAGAAACAGGGCCAGATACGCAGTATTTT. This translates into CASAETGPDTQYF.

The chain recombines TRBV11-3 with TRBJ2-2; TRBD2 agrees at 8 bases. V lost 0 bases to trimming and J lost 7 bases; unmatched junction nucleotides: 4. The CDR3 is 15 amino acids. CDR1 and CDR2 from the germline V gene are SGHNT and YENEEA. This CDR3 reads CASSLDPAGVGELFF. The CDR3 DNA is TGTGCCAGCAGCTTAGATCCAGCGGGAGTCGGGGAGCTGTTTTTT.

This sequence joins TRBV11-2 and TRBJ1-5; TRBD1 might be the D (5 bases). This CDR3 region has 15 residues. V shed 2 bases and J shed 6 bases, with 14 bases lying between them. Germline V CDR1 and CDR2: SGHAT, FQNNGV. This CDR3 is CASSLLQGTGQPQHF. As DNA, the CDR3 is TGTGCCAGCAGCTTATTGCAGGGAACGGGTCAGCCCCAGCATTTT.

The V call is TRBV11-2, the J call TRBJ1-3; D is ambiguous. With 4 bases removed from V and 0 bases from J, the gap between germline ends came to 19 bases. There are 18 residues in the CDR3. The germline V gene encodes CDR1 SGHAT and CDR2 FQNNGV. The CDR3 spells CASSSTPALDFSGNTIYF. The CDR3 DNA follows: TGTGCCAGCAGCTCGACGCCAGCTCTCGACTTCTCTGGAAACACCATATATTTT.